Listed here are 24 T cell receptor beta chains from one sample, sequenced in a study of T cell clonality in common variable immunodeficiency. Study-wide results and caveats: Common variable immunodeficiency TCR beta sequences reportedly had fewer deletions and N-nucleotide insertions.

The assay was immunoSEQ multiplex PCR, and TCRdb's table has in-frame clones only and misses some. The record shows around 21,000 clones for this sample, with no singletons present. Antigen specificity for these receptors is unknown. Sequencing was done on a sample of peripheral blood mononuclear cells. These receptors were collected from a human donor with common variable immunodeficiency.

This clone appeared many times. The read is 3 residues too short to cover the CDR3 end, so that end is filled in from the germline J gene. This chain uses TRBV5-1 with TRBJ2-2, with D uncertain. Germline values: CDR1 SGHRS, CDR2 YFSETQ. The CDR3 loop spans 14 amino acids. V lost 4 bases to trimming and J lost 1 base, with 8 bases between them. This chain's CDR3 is CASSPGGNTGELFF. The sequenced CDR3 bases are TGCGCCAGCAGCCCCGGCGGGAACACCGGGGAG.

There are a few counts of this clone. CDR3 DNA, as far as it was read: TGTGCCAGCAGCTTAGCCCCGAACCCGGCAGATACG. Its protein is CASSLAPNPADT. The entire CDR3 is CASSLAPNPADTQYF. The chain recombines TRBV7-6 with TRBJ2-3; D is uncertain. From the germline J gene comes the end of the CDR3, since the read stops 3 residues before it. The CDR3 loop spans 15 amino acids. The germline V gene has CDR1 SGHVS and CDR2 FNYEAQ. Trimming removed 0 bases from V and 4 bases from J, with 11 bases in between.

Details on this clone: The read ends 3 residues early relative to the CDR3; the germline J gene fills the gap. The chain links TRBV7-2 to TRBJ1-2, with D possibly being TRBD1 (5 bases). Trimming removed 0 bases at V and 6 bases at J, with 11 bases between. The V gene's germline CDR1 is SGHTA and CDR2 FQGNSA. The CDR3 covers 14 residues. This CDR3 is CASSLAEGRNGYTF. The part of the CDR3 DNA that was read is TGTGCCAGCAGCTTAGCTGAGGGGCGAAATGGC.

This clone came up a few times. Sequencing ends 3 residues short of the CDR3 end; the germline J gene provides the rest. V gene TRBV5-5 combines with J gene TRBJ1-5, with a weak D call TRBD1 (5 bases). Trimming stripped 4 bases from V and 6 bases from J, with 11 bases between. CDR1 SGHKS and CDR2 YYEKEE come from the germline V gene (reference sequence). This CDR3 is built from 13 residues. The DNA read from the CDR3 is TGTGCCAGCAGCGTGGAGGGGTTTCAGCCC. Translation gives CASSVEGFQP. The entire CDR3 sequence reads CASSVEGFQPQHF. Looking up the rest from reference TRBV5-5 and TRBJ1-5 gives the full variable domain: DAGVTQSPTHLIKTRGQQVTLRCSPISGHKSVSWYQQVLGQGPQFIFQYYEKEERGRGNFPDRFSARQFPNYSSELNVNALLLGDSALYLCASSVEGFQPQHFGDGTRLSIL.

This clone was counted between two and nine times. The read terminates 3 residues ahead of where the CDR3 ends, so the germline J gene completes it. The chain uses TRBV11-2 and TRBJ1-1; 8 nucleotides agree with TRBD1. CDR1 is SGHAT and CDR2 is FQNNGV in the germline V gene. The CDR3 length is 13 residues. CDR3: CASSLGRQGEAFF. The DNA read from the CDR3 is TGTGCCAGCAGCTTGGGACGACAGGGGGAA.

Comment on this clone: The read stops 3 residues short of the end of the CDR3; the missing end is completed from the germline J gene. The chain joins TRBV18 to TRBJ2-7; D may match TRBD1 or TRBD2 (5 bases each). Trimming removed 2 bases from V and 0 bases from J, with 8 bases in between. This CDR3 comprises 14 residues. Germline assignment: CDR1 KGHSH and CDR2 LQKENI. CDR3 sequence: CASSPEGNSYEQYF. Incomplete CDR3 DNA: TGTGCCAGCTCACCAGAGGGGAACTCCTACGAG.

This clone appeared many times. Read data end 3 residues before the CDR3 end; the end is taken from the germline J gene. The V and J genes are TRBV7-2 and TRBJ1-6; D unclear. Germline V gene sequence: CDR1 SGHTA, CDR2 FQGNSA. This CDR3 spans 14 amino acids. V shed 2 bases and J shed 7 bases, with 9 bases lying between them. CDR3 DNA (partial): TGTGCCAGCAGCTTAATAGCCTTCAATTCACCC. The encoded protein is CASSLIAFNSP. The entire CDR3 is CASSLIAFNSPLHF.

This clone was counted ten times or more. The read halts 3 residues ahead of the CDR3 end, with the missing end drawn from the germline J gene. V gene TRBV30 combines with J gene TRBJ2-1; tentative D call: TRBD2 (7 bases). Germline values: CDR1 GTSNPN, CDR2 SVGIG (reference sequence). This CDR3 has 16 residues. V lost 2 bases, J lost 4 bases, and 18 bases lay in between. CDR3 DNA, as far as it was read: TGTGCCTGGAGTAGAGCGGGGACACATTCATACAATGAG. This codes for CAWSRAGTHSYNE. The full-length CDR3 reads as CAWSRAGTHSYNEQFF.

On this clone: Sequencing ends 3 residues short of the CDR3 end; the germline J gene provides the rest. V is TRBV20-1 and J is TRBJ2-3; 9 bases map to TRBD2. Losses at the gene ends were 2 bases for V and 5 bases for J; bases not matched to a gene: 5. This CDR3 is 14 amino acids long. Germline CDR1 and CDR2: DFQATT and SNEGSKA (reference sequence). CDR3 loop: CSARLAGGRDTQYF. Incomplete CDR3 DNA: TGCAGTGCTAGATTGGCGGGGGGGCGAGATACG.

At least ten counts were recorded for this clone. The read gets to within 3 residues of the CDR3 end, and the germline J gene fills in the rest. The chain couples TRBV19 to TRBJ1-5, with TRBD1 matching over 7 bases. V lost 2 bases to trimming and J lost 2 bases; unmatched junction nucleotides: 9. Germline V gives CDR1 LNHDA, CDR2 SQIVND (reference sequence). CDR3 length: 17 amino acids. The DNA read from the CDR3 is TGTGCCAGTAGTATACGTAAAGACAGGGCGGGCAATCAGCCC. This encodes CASSIRKDRAGNQP. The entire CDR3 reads CASSIRKDRAGNQPQHF.

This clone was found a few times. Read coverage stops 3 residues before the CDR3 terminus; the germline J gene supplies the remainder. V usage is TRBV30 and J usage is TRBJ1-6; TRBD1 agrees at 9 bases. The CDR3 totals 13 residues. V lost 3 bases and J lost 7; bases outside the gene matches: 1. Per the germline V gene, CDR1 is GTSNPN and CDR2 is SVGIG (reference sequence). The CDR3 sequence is CAWRDRGNSPLHF. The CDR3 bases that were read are TGTGCCTGGAGGGACAGGGGAAATTCACCC.

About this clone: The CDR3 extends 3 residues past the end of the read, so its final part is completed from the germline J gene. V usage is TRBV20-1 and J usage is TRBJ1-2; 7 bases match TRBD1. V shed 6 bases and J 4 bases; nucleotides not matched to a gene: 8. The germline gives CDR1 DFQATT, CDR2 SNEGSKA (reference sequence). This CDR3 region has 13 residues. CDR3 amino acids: CSARQGVSYGYTF. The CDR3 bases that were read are TGCAGTGCCCGACAGGGTGTGAGCTATGGC.

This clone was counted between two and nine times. The sequenced part of the CDR3 DNA is TGTGCCAGCAGCCCTGGGGGGGGTCCACCC. Amino acids: CASSPGGGPP. The whole CDR3 protein reads CASSPGGGPPQHF. This chain links TRBV7-2 with TRBJ1-5; possible D gene TRBD1, 5 bases. The CDR3 is cut off 3 residues early in the read; its end comes from the germline J gene. The CDR3 runs to 13 residues. Germline CDR1 reads SGHTA; CDR2 reads FQGNSA.

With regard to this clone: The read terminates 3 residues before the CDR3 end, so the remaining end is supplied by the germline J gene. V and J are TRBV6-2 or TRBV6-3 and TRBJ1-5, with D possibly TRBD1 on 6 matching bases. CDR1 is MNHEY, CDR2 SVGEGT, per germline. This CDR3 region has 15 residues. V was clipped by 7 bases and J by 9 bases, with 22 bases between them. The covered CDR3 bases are TGTGCCAGCACCTTGCACCGGACAGATATGGGGCCC. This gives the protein CASTLHRTDMGP. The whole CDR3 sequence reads CASTLHRTDMGPQHF.

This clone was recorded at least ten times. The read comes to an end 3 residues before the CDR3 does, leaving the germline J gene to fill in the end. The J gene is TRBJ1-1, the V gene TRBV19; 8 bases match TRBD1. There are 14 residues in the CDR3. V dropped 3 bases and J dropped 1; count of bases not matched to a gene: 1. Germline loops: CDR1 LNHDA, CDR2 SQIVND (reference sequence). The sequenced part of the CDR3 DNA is TGTGCCAGTAGTATTCAGGGGGCGAACACTGAA. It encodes CASSIQGANTE. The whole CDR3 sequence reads CASSIQGANTEAFF. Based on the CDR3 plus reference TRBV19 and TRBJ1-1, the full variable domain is DGGITQSPKYLFRKEGQNVTLSCEQNLNHDAMYWYRQDPGQGLRLIYYSQIVNDFQKGDIAEGYSVSREKKESFPLTVTSAQKNPTAFYLCASSIQGANTEAFFGQGTRLTVV.

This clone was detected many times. Partial CDR3 DNA: TGTGCCAGCAGCCCCAGGGAGTACAATGAG. Protein sequence: CASSPREYNE. The CDR3, in full, reads CASSPREYNEQFF. The V gene is TRBV7-2, the J gene TRBJ2-1, with D perhaps assigned TRBD1 or TRBD2 (5 bases each). The read ends 3 residues early relative to the CDR3; the germline J gene fills the gap. From germline, CDR1 is SGHTA and CDR2 FQGNSA. Trimming shortened V by 5 bases and J by 4 bases, and 9 bases separated the two germline ends. The CDR3 has 13 residues.

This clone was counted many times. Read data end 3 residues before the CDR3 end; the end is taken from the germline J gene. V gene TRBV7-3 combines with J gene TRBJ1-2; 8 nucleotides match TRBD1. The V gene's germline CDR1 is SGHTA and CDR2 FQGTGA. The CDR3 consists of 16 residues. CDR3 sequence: CASSLGSGTGLEGYTF. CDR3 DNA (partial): TGTGCCAGCAGCTTAGGGTCTGGGACAGGCCTTGAGGGC. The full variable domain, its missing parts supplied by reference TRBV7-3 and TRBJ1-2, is GAGVSQTPSNKVTEKGKYVELRCDPISGHTALYWYRQSLGQGPEFLIYFQGTGAADDSGLPNDRFFAVRPEGSVSTLKIQRTERGDSAVYLCASSLGSGTGLEGYTFGSGTRLTVV.

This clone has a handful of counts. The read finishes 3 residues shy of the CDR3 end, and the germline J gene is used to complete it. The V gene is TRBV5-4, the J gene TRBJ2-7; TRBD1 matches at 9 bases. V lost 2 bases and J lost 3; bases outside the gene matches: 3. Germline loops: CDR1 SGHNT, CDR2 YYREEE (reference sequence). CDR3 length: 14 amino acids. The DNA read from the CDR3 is TGTGCCAGCAGCTTACAGGGGGCAGGCTACGAG. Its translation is CASSLQGAGYE. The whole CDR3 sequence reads CASSLQGAGYEQYF.

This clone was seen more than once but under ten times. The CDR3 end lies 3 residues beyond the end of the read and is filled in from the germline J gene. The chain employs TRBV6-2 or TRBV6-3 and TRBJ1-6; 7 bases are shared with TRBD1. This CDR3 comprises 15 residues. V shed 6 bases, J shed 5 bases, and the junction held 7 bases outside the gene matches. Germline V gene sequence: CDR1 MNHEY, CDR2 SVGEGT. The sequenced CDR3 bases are TGTGCCAGCAGATCTACGGGACAGAATAATTCACCC. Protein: CASRSTGQNNSP. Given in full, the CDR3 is CASRSTGQNNSPLHF.

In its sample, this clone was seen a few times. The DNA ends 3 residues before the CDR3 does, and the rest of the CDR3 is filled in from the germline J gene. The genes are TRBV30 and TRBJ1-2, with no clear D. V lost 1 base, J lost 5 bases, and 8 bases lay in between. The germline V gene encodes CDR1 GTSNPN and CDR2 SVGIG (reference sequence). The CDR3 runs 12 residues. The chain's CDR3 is CAWSGTQYGYTF. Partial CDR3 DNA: TGTGCCTGGAGTGGCACCCAGTATGGC.

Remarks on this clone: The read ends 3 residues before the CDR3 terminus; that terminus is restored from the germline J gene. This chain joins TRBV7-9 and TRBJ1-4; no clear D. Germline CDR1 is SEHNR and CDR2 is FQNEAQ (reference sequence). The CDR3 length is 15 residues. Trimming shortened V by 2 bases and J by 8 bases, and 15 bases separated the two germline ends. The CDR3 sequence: CASSLMSSVKEKLFF. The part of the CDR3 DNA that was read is TGTGCCAGCAGCTTAATGTCCAGTGTGAAGGAAAAA.

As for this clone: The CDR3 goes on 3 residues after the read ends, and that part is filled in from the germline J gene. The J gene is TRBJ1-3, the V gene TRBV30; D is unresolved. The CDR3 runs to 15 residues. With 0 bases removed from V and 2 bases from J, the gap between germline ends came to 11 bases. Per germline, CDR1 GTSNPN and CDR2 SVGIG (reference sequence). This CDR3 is CAWSVAAGTGNTIYF. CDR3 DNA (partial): TGTGCCTGGAGTGTAGCGGCGGGTACTGGAAACACC.

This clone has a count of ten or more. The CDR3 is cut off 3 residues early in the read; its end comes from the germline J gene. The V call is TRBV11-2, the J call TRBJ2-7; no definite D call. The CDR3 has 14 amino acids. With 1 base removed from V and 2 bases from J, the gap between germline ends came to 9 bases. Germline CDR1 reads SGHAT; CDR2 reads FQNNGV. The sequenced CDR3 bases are TGTGCCAGCAGCTTAGGGTTCTCAGCCTACGAG. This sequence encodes CASSLGFSAYE. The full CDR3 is CASSLGFSAYEQYF.

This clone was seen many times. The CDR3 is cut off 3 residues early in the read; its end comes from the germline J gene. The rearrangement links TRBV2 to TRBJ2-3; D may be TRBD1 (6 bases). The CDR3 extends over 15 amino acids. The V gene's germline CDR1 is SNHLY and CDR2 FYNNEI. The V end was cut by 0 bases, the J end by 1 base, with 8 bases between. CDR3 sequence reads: CASSEAAGGTDTQYF. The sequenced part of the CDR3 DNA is TGTGCCAGCAGTGAAGCGGCAGGGGGCACAGATACG.